The 3 T cell receptor beta chains below all came from one sample that was sequenced in a study of cytomegalovirus exposure and HLA in healthy donors. 60 Vbeta and 13 Jbeta primers were used in PCR. Profiling relied on immunoSEQ multiplex PCR, and the TCRdb table lists in-frame clones only, not all of them. The data hold 150,000 to 200,000 clones, with 70% to 85% observed a single time. The sequencing sample was made of PBMCs. Every receptor here comes from a human donor in good health.

This clone came up a few times. V is TRBV6-6 and J is TRBJ2-7; 8 bases map to TRBD2. V shed 4 bases and J 2 bases; nucleotides not matched to a gene: 4. The CDR3 contains 14 residues. The germline gives CDR1 MNHNY, CDR2 SVGAGI (reference sequence). The CDR3 protein is CASSSQRGPYEQYF. CDR3 DNA sequence: TGTGCCAGCAGTTCCCAGCGGGGGCCCTACGAGCAGTACTTC.

The chain employs TRBV29-1 and TRBJ1-1; D perhaps matches TRBD1 (5 bases). This CDR3 comprises 13 residues. Germline V lookup: CDR1 SQVTM, CDR2 ANQGSEA. Trimming took 4 bases from V and 3 from J, leaving 12 bases between them. This chain's CDR3 is CSVGTQGYTEAFF. In DNA form, the CDR3 reads TGCAGCGTTGGGACCCAGGGCTACACTGAAGCTTTCTTT.

This sequence joins TRBV12-5 and TRBJ1-1, with TRBD1 as a possible D gene (5 bases). Germline V gives CDR1 LGHNT, CDR2 FRNRAP. V was pared by 1 base and J by 11 bases, with 11 bases between. The CDR3 contains 12 residues. CDR3 amino acids: CASGLASRGAFF. The CDR3 nucleotides read TGTGCTAGTGGTTTGGCTTCACGGGGGGCTTTCTTT.